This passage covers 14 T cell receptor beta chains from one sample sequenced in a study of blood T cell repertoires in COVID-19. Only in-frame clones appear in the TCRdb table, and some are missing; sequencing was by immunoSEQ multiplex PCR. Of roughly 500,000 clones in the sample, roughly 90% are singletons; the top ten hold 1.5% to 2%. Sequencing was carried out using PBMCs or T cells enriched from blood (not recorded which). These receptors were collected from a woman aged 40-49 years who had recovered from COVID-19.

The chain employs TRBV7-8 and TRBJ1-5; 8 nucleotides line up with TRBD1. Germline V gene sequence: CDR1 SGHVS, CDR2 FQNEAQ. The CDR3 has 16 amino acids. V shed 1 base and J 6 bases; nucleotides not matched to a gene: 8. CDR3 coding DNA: TGTGCCAGCAGCTTAGAGCGGACAGGGCATACTCAGCCCCAGCATTTT. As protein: CASSLERTGHTQPQHF.

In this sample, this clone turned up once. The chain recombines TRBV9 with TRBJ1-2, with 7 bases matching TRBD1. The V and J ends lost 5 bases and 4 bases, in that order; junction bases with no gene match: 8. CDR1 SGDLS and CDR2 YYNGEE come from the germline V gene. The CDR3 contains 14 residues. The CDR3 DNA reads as TGTGCCAGCAGTGAAGACAGGGAAGGCTATGGCTACACCTTC. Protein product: CASSEDREGYGYTF.

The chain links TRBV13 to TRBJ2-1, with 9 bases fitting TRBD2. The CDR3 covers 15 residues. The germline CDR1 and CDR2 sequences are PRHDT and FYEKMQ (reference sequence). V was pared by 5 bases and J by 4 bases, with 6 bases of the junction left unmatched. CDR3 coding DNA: TGTGCCAGCAGCCGCGGGACTAGCAGGTACAATGAGCAGTTCTTC. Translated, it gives CASSRGTSRYNEQFF.

CDR3 in DNA: TGTGCCAGCAGTCAAGTGGGGCTAGCGGGAGGGAGATGGGACAATGAGCAGTTCTTC. Translating it yields CASSQVGLAGGRWDNEQFF. The genes are TRBV27 and TRBJ2-1; 12 positions agree with TRBD2. Germline loops: CDR1 MNHEY, CDR2 SMNVEV (reference sequence). Germline trimming cut 5 bases from V and 5 bases from J; bases unmatched to any gene: 16. The CDR3 runs to 19 residues.

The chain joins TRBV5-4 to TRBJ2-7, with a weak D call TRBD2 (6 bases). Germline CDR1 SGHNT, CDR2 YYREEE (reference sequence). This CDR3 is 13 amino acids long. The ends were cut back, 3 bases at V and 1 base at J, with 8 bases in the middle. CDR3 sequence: CASSWDFSYEQYF. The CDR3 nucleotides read TGTGCCAGCAGCTGGGACTTTTCCTACGAGCAGTACTTC. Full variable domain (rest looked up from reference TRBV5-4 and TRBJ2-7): ETGVTQSPTHLIKTRGQQVTLRCSSQSGHNTVSWYQQALGQGPQFIFQYYREEENGRGNFPPRFSGLQFPNYSSELNVNALELDDSALYLCASSWDFSYEQYFGPGTRLTVT.

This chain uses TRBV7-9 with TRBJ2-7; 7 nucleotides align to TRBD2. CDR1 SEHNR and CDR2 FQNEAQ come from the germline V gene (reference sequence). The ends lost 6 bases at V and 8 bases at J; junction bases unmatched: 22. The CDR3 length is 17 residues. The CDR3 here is CASRPGPQTSLATQQYF. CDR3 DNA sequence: TGTGCCAGCAGACCGGGACCGCAGACTAGCTTGGCAACTCAGCAGTACTTC.

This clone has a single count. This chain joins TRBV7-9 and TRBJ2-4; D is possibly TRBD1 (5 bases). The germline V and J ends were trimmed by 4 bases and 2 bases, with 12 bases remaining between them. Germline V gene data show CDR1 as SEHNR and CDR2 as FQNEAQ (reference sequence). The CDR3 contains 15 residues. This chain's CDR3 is CASSYPQGPKNIQYF. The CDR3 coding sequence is TGTGCCAGCAGCTACCCTCAGGGTCCCAAAAACATTCAGTACTTC.

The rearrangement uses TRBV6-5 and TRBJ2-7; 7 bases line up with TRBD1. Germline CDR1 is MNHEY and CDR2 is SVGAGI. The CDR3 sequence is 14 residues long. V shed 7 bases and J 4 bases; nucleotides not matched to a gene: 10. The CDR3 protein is CASKRGQGIYEQYF. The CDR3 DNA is TGTGCCAGCAAGAGGGGGCAGGGAATATACGAGCAGTACTTC.

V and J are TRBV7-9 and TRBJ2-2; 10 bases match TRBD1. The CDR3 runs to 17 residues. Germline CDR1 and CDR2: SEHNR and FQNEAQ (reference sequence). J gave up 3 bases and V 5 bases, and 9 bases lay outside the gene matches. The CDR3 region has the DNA TGTGCCAGCAGCCCCCGGGACAGGGGCGGGGACACCGGGGAGCTGTTTTTT. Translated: CASSPRDRGGDTGELFF.

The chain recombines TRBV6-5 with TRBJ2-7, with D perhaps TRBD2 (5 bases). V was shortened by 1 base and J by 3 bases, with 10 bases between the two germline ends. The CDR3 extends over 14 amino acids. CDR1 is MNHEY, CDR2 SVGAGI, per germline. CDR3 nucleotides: TGTGCCAGCAGTTACTGGCGGGCCGGCTACGAGCAGTACTTC. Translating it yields CASSYWRAGYEQYF.

For the CDR3, the DNA is TGTGCCATCCAAAACAGGGGGGCGCGGGACAATGAGCAGTTCTTC. Translation gives CAIQNRGARDNEQFF. The chain joins TRBV10-3 to TRBJ2-1, with 8 bases aligning to TRBD1. The CDR3 has 15 residues. V lost 8 bases to trimming and J lost 5 bases; unmatched junction nucleotides: 11. CDR1 is ENHRY and CDR2 is SYGVKD in the germline V gene.

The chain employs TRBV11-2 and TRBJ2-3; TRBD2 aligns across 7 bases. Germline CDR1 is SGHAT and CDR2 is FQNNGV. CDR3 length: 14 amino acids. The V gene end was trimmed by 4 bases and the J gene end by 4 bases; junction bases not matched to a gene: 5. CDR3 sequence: CASSSGGLADTQYF. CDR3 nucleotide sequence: TGTGCCAGCAGCTCGGGGGGACTGGCAGATACGCAGTATTTT.

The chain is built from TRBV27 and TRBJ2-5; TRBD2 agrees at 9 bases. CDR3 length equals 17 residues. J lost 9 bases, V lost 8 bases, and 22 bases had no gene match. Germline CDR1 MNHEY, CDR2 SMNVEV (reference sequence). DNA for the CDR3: TGTGCCAGCTCCCCCTTGGGTAGCGGGGGCCTGAAGAGACCCCAGTACTTC. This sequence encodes CASSPLGSGGLKRPQYF.

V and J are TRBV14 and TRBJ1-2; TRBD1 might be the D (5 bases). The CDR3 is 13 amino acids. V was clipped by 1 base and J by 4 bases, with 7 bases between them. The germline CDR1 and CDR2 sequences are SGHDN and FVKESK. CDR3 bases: TGTGCCAGCAGCCAAGTTAGGGGCTATGGCTACACCTTC. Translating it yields CASSQVRGYGYTF.